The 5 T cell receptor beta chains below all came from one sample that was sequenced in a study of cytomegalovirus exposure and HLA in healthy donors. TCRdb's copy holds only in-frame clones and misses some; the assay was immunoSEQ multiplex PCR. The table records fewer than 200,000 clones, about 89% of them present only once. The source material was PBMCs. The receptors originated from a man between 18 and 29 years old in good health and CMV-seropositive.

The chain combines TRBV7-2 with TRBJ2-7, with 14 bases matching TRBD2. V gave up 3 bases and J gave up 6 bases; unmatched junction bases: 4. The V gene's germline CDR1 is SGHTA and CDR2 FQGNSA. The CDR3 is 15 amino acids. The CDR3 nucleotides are TGTGCCAGCAGCTTGTCGACTAGCGGGGGGGGCGAGCAGTACTTC. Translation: CASSLSTSGGGEQYF.

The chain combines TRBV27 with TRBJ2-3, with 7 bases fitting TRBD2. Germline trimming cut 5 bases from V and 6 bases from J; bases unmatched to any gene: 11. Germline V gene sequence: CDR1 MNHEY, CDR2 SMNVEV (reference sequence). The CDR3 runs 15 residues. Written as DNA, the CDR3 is TGTGCCAGCAGTGGGGGGGGTTACCTAGGGGATACGCAGTATTTT. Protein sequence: CASSGGGYLGDTQYF.

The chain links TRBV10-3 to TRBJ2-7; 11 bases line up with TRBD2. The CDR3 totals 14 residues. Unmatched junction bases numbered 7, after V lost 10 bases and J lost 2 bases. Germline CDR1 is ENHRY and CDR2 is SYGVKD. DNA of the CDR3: TGTGCCAGCAACCCGACTAGCGGGACCTACGAGCAGTACTTC. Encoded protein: CASNPTSGTYEQYF.

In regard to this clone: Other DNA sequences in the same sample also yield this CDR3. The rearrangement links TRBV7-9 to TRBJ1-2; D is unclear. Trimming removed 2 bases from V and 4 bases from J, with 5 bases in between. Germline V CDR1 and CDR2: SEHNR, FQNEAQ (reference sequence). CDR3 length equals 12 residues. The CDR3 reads CASSLRGYGYTF. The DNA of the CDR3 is TGTGCCAGCAGCTTACGGGGCTATGGCTACACCTTC.

This chain's CDR3 is CASSVRTDSYEQYF. CDR3 DNA: TGTGCCAGCAGTGTTAGGACAGATTCCTACGAGCAGTACTTC. The rearrangement joins TRBV6-1 to TRBJ2-7, with a possible D match to TRBD1 (6 bases). In germline, CDR1 is MNHNS, CDR2 SASEGT. V gave up 4 bases and J gave up 1 base, with 11 bases separating them. CDR3 length: 14 amino acids.